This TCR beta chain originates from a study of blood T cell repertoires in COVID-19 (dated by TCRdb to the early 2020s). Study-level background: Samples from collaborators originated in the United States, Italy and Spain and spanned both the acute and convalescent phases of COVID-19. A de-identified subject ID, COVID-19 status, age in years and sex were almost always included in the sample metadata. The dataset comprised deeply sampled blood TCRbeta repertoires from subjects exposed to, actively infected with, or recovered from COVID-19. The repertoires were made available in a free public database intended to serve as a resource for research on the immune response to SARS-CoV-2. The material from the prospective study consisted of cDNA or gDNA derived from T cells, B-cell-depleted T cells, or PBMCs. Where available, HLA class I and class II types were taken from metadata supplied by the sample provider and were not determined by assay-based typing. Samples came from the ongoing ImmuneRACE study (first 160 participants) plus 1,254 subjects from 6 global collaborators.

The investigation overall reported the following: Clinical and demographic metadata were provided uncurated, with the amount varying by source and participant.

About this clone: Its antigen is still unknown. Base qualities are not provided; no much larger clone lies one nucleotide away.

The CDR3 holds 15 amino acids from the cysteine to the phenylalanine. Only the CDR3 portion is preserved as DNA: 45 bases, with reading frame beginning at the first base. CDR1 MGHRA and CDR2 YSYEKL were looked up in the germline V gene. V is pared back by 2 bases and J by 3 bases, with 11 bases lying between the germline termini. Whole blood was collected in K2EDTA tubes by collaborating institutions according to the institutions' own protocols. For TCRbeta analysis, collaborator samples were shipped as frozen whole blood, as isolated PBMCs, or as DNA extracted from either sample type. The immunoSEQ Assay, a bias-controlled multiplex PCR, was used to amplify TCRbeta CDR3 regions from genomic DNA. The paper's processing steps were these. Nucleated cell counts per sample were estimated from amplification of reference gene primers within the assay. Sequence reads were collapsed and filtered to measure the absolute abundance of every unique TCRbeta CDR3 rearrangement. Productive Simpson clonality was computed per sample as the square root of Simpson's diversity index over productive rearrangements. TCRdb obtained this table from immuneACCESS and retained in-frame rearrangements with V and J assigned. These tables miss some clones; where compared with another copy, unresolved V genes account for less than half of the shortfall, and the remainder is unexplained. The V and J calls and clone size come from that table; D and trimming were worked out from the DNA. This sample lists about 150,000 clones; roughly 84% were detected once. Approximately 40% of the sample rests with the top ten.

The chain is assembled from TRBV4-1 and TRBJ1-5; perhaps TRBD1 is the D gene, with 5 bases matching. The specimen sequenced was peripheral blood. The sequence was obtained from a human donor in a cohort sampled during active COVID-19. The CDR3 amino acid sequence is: CASSQLPGINQPQHF. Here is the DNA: TGCGCCAGCAGCCAATTGCCAGGGATCAATCAGCCCCAGCATTTT.